The clone carrying this T cell receptor (beta chain) was detected ten times or more. Its antigen remains unidentified. Construction of TCR beta libraries was performed using quantitative 5'-RACE with molecular barcodes. Each CDR3 protein gets one entry after TCRdb re-called the 5' RACE reads with MiXCR. The repertoire holds tens of thousands of distinct CDR3 sequences, with roughly 7.2% as singletons. J gave up 1 base and V 4 bases, and 2 bases lay outside the gene matches. Germline V gene data show CDR1 as SGHRS and CDR2 as YFSETQ. This CDR3 is built from 15 residues. These data originate in a study of CD8 T cells in ankylosing spondylitis. General observations from the study: Ankylosing spondylitis blood seemed to carry a telltale TCR beta motif made of under 10 highly homologous variants. From matched ankylosing spondylitis synovial fluid, disease-linked clones were reportedly recovered at significantly enriched levels. Earlier work had already found some motif variants in reactive arthritis synovial fluid and blood.

This chain uses TRBV5-1 with TRBJ2-2; 9 bases map to TRBD1. Sequencing was done on a sample of blood, either unsorted or a sorted T cell fraction (not recorded which). The receptor was isolated from a male donor with ankylosing spondylitis or in good health (not recorded which). Here the CDR3 reads CASSPGQGNTGELFF. DNA of the CDR3: TGCGCCAGCAGCCCGGGACAGGGGAACACCGGGGAGCTGTTTTTT.